The 24 T cell receptor beta chains listed next were all sequenced from one sample in a study of control samples from healthy donors and cancer patients. Sequencing was performed with immunoSEQ multiplex PCR; in TCRdb, only in-frame clones are kept and a portion is missing. The sample records 100,000 to 150,000 clones, roughly 92% being singletons. Sequenced: blood. The receptors come from a man aged 18-30 years in good health.

CDR3 nucleotides: TGTGCCAGCAGTTTACTGCCGCCCTCTGGAAACACCATATATTTT. This translates into CASSLLPPSGNTIYF. V gene TRBV6-5 combines with J gene TRBJ1-3; D not resolved. The CDR3 spans 15 residues. Trimming removed 4 bases from V and 0 bases from J, with 10 bases in between. CDR1 is MNHEY and CDR2 is SVGAGI in the germline V gene.

In the case of this clone: Germline is not matched at one junction end, which may reflect a read error. The V gene is TRBV19, the J gene TRBJ2-2; 7 positions match TRBD2. Germline CDR1 LNHDA, CDR2 SQIVND (reference sequence). CDR3 size: 16 residues. The CDR3 DNA reads as TGTGCCAGTAGTATAGTAGGGGACGGGGGAAGCGGGGAGCTGCTTTTT. This sequence encodes CASSIVGDGGSGELLF.

This clone was observed once. The chain uses TRBV6-5 and TRBJ1-2, with no clear D. CDR1 is MNHEY, CDR2 SVGAGI, per germline. V lost 5 bases and J lost 2, with 9 bases in between. The CDR3 contains 13 residues. CDR3 sequence (DNA): TGTGCCAGCAGTCCATCATCCAACTATGGCTACACCTTC. This sequence encodes CASSPSSNYGYTF.

This sequence joins TRBV7-9 and TRBJ2-3, with 9 bases aligning to TRBD2. This CDR3 region has 18 residues. CDR1 is SEHNR and CDR2 is FQNEAQ in the germline V gene (reference sequence). Trimming took 2 bases from V and 4 from J; bases not matched to a gene: 13. CDR3 region: CASSLRLRGGVKADTQYF. The CDR3 coding sequence is TGTGCCAGCAGCTTAAGGTTGCGGGGGGGCGTTAAGGCAGATACGCAGTATTTT.

The rearrangement uses TRBV12-3 or TRBV12-4 and TRBJ1-2; D is perhaps TRBD1 (6 bases). This CDR3 contains 13 residues. V was pared by 1 base and J by 3 bases, with 6 bases between. CDR3 in amino acids: CASSLDRDYGYTF. In DNA, the CDR3 is TGTGCCAGCAGTTTAGACAGGGACTATGGCTACACCTTC.

The V call is TRBV27, the J call TRBJ1-2; tentatively, D is TRBD1 (5 bases). Germline loops: CDR1 MNHEY, CDR2 SMNVEV (reference sequence). The CDR3 spans 15 residues. The V and J ends lost 8 bases and 8 bases respectively, with 24 bases between them. CDR3 DNA: TGTGCCAGCGCCCCGAAGGCTGGACAAACGAGCGGCTACACCTTC. Translating gives CASAPKAGQTSGYTF.

This chain uses TRBV29-1 with TRBJ2-3, with D perhaps being TRBD1 or TRBD2 (5 bases each). The CDR3 is made up of 12 amino acids. The germline V gene has CDR1 SQVTM and CDR2 ANQGSEA. The V gene lost 6 bases and the J gene lost 1 base, with 8 bases spanning the gap. CDR3: CSVEGRTDTQYF. For the CDR3, the DNA is TGCAGCGTCGAGGGGCGCACAGATACGCAGTATTTT.

J is TRBJ2-6 and V is TRBV12-5, with D hard to call. The V and J ends lost 3 bases and 0 bases respectively, with 9 bases between them. The CDR3 runs 16 residues. The germline gives CDR1 LGHNT, CDR2 FRNRAP. CDR3 coding DNA: TGTGCTAGTGGTTTCCCAGGTGACTCTGGGGCCAACGTCCTGACTTTC. It is translated as CASGFPGDSGANVLTF.

This chain uses TRBV15 with TRBJ1-4; TRBD1 agrees at 10 bases. V was pared by 4 bases and J by 7 bases, with 9 bases of the junction left unmatched. The CDR3 runs to 16 residues. The germline gives CDR1 LNHNV, CDR2 YYDKDF (reference sequence). The CDR3 nucleotides read TGTGCCACCAGCAAGGGACAGGGGTCCGCTGGTGAAAAACTGTTTTTT. Amino acids: CATSKGQGSAGEKLFF.

The V gene is TRBV9, the J gene TRBJ2-1; TRBD2 aligns across 8 bases. The CDR3 extends over 17 amino acids. J gave up 0 bases and V 3 bases, and 8 bases lay outside the gene matches. Germline CDR1 is SGDLS and CDR2 is YYNGEE. Here the CDR3 DNA reads TGTGCCAGCAGCGAGCCCAGCGGGGGTAGCTCCTACAATGAGCAGTTCTTC. This codes for CASSEPSGGSSYNEQFF. Full variable domain (rest looked up from reference TRBV9 and TRBJ2-1): DSGVTQTPKHLITATGQRVTLRCSPRSGDLSVYWYQQSLDQGLQFLIQYYNGEERAKGNILERFSAQQFPDLHSELNLSSLELGDSALYFCASSEPSGGSSYNEQFFGPGTRLTVL.

V gene TRBV18 combines with J gene TRBJ1-3, with no clear D. V lost 5 bases, J lost 0 bases, and 11 bases lay in between. Germline CDR1 and CDR2: KGHSH and LQKENI. CDR3 length equals 15 residues. CDR3 bases: TGTGCCAGCTCATCCTCCTCGGGCTCTGGAAACACCATATATTTT. Its translation: CASSSSSGSGNTIYF.

The rearrangement links TRBV29-1 to TRBJ1-5; 8 nucleotides line up with TRBD1. The CDR3 sequence is 14 residues long. V was pared by 6 bases and J by 4 bases, with 8 bases of the junction left unmatched. In germline, CDR1 is SQVTM, CDR2 ANQGSEA. CDR3: CSVAGTGLNQPQHF. Written as DNA, the CDR3 is TGCAGCGTGGCTGGGACAGGATTGAATCAGCCCCAGCATTTT.

The chain has TRBV5-1 and TRBJ1-5, with 7 nucleotides matching TRBD1. This CDR3 has 17 amino acids. Per germline, CDR1 SGHRS and CDR2 YFSETQ. The J segment lost 5 bases and the V segment lost 0 bases, leaving 11 bases of the junction unmatched. The CDR3 region has the DNA TGCGCCAGCAGCTTGGACCCGACAGGGCCGGGGCATCAGCCCCAGCATTTT. This translates into CASSLDPTGPGHQPQHF.

This clone is a singleton in its sample. The CDR3 DNA reads as TGTGCCAGCAGCGTTTTTTCTAGGATTAACTATGGCTACACCTTC. Amino acid sequence: CASSVFSRINYGYTF. The V call is TRBV9, the J call TRBJ1-2; no clear D. The CDR3 loop spans 15 amino acids. Trimming removed 2 bases at V and 1 base at J, with 12 bases between. Germline assignment: CDR1 SGDLS and CDR2 YYNGEE.

The chain employs TRBV10-1 and TRBJ1-6; D gene uncertain. Germline V lookup: CDR1 WNHNN, CDR2 SYGVQD (reference sequence). Trimming took off 6 bases at V and 0 bases at J, with 12 bases between the two ends. The CDR3 spans 16 residues. The CDR3 DNA reads as TGCGCCAGCAGCGCCTTGGCGAGCTCCTATAATTCACCCCTCCACTTT. As protein: CASSALASSYNSPLHF.

The chain recombines TRBV28 with TRBJ1-1; no firm D call. Germline values: CDR1 MDHEN, CDR2 SYDVKM. The CDR3 runs 14 residues. V was pared by 6 bases and J by 4 bases, with 15 bases between. CDR3 in amino acids: CASSHTAVGTEAFF. DNA for the CDR3: TGTGCCAGCAGCCATACAGCGGTAGGCACTGAAGCTTTCTTT.

CDR3: CASQGQGAGEQFF. The DNA of the CDR3 is TGTGCCAGCCAGGGACAGGGGGCAGGTGAGCAGTTCTTC. The V call is TRBV6-5, the J call TRBJ2-1; 12 nucleotides agree with TRBD1. After removal of 8 bases from V and 9 bases from J, the junction contained 5 bases not matched to a gene. From germline, CDR1 is MNHEY and CDR2 SVGAGI. CDR3 size: 13 residues.

A few counts support this clone. This chain's CDR3 is CASSFDGGARTF. As DNA, the CDR3 is TGTGCCAGCAGCTTTGATGGCGGGGCTAGGACCTTC. The chain uses TRBV2 and TRBJ1-2; D perhaps matches TRBD1 (5 bases). V was clipped by 6 bases and J by 14 bases, with 19 bases between them. The V gene's germline CDR1 is SNHLY and CDR2 FYNNEI. The CDR3 is made up of 12 amino acids.

The gene calls are TRBV11-3 and TRBJ2-2; no definite D call. Germline lookup yields CDR1 SGHNT and CDR2 YENEEA. Deletions cut 5 bases from V and 4 bases from J, with 14 bases between. The CDR3 totals 15 residues. The CDR3 sequence is CASSREGSVTGELFF. In DNA form, the CDR3 reads TGTGCCAGCAGCCGAGAAGGGTCTGTCACCGGGGAGCTGTTTTTT.

The chain carries TRBV11-2 and TRBJ2-1; possibly TRBD1 or TRBD2 for D (6 bases each). Germline assignment: CDR1 SGHAT and CDR2 FQNNGV. Trimming took off 0 bases at V and 5 bases at J, with 17 bases between the two ends. This CDR3 contains 17 residues. CDR3 DNA: TGTGCCAGCAGCTTAGATCCAGGCGTGGGGGGCGACAATGAGCAGTTCTTC. Translated: CASSLDPGVGGDNEQFF. Using reference TRBV11-2 and TRBJ2-1 for the parts outside the CDR3, the full variable domain is EAGVAQSPRYKIIEKRQSVAFWCNPISGHATLYWYQQILGQGPKLLIQFQNNGVVDDSQLPKDRFSAERLKGVDSTLKIQPAKLEDSAVYLCASSLDPGVGGDNEQFFGPGTRLTVL.

V is TRBV6-1 and J is TRBJ1-1, with 9 bases lining up with TRBD1. CDR3 length: 17 amino acids. V shed 4 bases, J shed 0 bases, and the junction held 9 bases outside the gene matches. Germline CDR1 MNHNS, CDR2 SASEGT. DNA of the CDR3: TGTGCCAGCAGTGGGGTTAACAGGGGGCCCCTGAACACTGAAGCTTTCTTT. Translation gives CASSGVNRGPLNTEAFF.

The chain joins TRBV18 to TRBJ1-2; D possibly corresponds to TRBD1 (5 bases). Between the trimmed V and J ends, which lost 4 bases and 8 bases, there was a span of 17 bases. Germline loops: CDR1 KGHSH, CDR2 LQKENI. This CDR3 is built from 14 residues. The CDR3 sequence is CASSQEGTFGGYTF. The CDR3 bases are TGTGCCAGCTCACAAGAAGGGACCTTCGGGGGCTACACCTTC.

This clone was counted once. The chain couples TRBV19 to TRBJ2-1; 9 bases are shared with TRBD2. CDR3 length equals 16 residues. Germline V gives CDR1 LNHDA, CDR2 SQIVND (reference sequence). Losses at the gene ends were 4 bases for V and 2 bases for J; bases not matched to a gene: 6. The CDR3 region is CASSSPAGGAYNEQFF. The CDR3 coding sequence is TGTGCCAGTAGTAGCCCAGCGGGAGGCGCCTACAATGAGCAGTTCTTC.

The V call is TRBV2, the J call TRBJ2-5, with D perhaps TRBD2 (5 bases). The CDR3 loop spans 13 amino acids. Trimming stripped 8 bases from V and 5 bases from J, with 15 bases between. Germline V CDR1 and CDR2: SNHLY, FYNNEI. CDR3 amino acids: CASVWSGGETQYF. The CDR3 coding sequence is TGTGCCAGCGTCTGGAGTGGCGGGGAGACCCAGTACTTC.